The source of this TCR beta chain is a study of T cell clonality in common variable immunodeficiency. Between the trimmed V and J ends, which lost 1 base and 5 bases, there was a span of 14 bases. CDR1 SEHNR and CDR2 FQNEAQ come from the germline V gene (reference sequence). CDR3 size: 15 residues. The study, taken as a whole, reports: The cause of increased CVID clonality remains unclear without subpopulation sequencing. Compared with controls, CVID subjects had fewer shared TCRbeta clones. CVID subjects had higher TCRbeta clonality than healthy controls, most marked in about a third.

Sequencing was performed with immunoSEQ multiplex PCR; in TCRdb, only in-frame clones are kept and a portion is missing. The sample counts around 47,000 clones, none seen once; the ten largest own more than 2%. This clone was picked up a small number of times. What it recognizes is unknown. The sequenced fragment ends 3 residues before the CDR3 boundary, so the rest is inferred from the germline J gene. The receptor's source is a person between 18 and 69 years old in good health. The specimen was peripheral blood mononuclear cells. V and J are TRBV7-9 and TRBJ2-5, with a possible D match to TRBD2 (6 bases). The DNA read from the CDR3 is TGTGCCAGCAGCTTAGGTGTAGGGGCGGGGGAGACC. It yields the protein CASSLGVGAGET. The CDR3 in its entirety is CASSLGVGAGETQYF.